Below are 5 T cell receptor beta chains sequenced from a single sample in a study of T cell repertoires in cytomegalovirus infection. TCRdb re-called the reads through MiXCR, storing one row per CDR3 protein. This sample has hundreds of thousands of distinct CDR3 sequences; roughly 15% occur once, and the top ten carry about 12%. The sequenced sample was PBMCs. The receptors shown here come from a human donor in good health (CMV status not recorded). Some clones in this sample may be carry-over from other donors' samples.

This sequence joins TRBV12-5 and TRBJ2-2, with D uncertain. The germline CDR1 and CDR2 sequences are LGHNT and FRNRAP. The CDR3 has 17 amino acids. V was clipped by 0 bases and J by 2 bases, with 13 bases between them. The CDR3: CASGLVAPGYNTGELFF. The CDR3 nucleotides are TGTGCTAGTGGTTTGGTGGCGCCAGGTTACAACACCGGGGAGCTGTTTTTT.

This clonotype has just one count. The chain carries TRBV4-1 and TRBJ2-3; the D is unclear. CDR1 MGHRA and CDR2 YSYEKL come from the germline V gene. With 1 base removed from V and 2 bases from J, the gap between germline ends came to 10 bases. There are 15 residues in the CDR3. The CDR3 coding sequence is TGCGCCAGCAGCCAAGTATCTCCCGACACAGATACGCAGTATTTT. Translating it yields CASSQVSPDTDTQYF.

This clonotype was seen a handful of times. CDR3 in DNA: TGCGCCAGCAGCCAAGATAGTCGGGGGTCAGATGTTAGCAATCAGCCCCAGCATTTT. This gives the protein CASSQDSRGSDVSNQPQHF. This chain uses TRBV4-1 with TRBJ1-5; D is possibly TRBD1 (5 bases). This CDR3 has 19 amino acids. Deletions cut 0 bases from V and 0 bases from J, with 18 bases between. Per germline, CDR1 MGHRA and CDR2 YSYEKL.

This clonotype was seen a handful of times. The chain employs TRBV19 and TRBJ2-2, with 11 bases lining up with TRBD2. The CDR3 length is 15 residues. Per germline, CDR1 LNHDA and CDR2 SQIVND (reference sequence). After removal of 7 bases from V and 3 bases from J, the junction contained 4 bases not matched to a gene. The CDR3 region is CASKTSGGYTGELFF. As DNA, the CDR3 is TGTGCCAGTAAAACTAGCGGGGGCTACACCGGGGAGCTGTTTTTT. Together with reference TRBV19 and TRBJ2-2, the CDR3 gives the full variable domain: DGGITQSPKYLFRKEGQNVTLSCEQNLNHDAMYWYRQDPGQGLRLIYYSQIVNDFQKGDIAEGYSVSREKKESFPLTVTSAQKNPTAFYLCASKTSGGYTGELFFGEGSRLTVL.

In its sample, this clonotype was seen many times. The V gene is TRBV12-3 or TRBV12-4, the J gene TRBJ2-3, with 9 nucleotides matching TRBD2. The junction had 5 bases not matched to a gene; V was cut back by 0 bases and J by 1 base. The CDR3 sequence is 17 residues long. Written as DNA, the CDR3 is TGTGCCAGCAGTTTAGCCGCGGGAGGGATGGGCACAGATACGCAGTATTTT. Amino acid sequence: CASSLAAGGMGTDTQYF.